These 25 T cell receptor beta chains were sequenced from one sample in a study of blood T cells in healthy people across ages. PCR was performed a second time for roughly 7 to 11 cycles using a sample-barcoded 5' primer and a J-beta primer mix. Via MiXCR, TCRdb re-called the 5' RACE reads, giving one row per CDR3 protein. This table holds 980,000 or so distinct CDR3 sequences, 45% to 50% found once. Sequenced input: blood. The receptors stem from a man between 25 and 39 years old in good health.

The CDR3 bases are TGTGCCAGCCTAGGGACAGCGGGCACAGATACGCAGTATTTT. It yields the protein CASLGTAGTDTQYF. The chain uses TRBV2 and TRBJ2-3, with 7 positions matching TRBD1. The CDR3 is 14 amino acids. The germline V gene has CDR1 SNHLY and CDR2 FYNNEI. V lost 8 bases and J lost 1; bases outside the gene matches: 6.

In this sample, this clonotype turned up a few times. CDR3 nucleotide sequence: TGTGCCAGCAGTTTATGGGTCGGGGCTAGCGGGGCCGCAGGTACGCAGTATTTT. Amino acids: CASSLWVGASGAAGTQYF. V is TRBV27 and J is TRBJ2-3, with TRBD2 matching over 9 bases. The germline CDR1 and CDR2 sequences are MNHEY and SMNVEV (reference sequence). J lost 8 bases, V lost 1 base, and 16 bases had no gene match. CDR3 length: 18 amino acids.

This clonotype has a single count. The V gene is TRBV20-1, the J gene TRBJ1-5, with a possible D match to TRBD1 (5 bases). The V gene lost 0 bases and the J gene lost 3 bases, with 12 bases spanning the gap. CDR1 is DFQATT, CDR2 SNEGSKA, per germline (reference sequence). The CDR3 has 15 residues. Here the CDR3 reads CSARDGTGPNQPQHF. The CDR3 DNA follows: TGCAGTGCTAGAGATGGAACGGGGCCCAATCAGCCCCAGCATTTT.

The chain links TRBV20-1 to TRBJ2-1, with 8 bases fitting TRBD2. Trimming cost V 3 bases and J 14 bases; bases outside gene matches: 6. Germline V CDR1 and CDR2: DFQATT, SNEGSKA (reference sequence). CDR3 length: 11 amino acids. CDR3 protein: CSARHGRGKFF. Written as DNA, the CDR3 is TGCAGTGCTAGGCACGGGAGGGGGAAGTTCTTC.

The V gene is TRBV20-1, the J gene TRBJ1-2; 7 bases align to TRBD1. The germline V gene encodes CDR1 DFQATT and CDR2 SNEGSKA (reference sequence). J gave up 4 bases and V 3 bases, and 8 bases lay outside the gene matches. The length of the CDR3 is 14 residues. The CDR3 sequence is CSARARQGSYGYTF. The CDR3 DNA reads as TGCAGTGCTAGGGCACGACAGGGTAGCTATGGCTACACCTTC.

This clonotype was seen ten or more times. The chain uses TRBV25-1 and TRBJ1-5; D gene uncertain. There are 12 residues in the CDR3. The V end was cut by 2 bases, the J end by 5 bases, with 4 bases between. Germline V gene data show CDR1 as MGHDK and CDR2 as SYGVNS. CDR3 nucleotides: TGTGCCAGCAGTGAAAATCATCAGCCCCAGCATTTT. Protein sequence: CASSENHQPQHF.

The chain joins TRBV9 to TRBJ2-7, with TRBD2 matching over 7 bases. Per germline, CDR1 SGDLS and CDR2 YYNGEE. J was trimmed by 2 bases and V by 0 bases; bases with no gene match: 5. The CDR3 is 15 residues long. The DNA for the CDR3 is TGTGCCAGCAGCGTAGCGGCGGGAGATCCCTACGAGCAGTACTTC. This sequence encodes CASSVAAGDPYEQYF.

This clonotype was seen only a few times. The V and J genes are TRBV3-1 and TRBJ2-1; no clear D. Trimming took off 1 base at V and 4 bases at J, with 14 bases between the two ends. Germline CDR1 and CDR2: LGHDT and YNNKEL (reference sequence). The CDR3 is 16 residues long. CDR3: CASSQAPSVLYNEQFF. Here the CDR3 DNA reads TGTGCCAGCAGCCAAGCCCCCAGCGTCCTATACAATGAGCAGTTCTTC.

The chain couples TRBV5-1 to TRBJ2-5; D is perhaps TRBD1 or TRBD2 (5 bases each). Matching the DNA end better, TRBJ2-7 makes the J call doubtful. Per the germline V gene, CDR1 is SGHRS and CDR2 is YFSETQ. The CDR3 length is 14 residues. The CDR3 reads CASRRAGIAHEQYF. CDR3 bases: TGCGCCAGCAGGAGGGCAGGGATTGCCCACGAGCAGTACTTC.

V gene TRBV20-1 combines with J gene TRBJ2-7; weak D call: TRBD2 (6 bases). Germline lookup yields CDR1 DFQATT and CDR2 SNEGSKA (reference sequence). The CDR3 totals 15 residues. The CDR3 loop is CSPKGTGERKEEQYF. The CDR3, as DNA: TGCAGCCCTAAAGGAACGGGGGAGCGAAAGGAAGAGCAGTACTTC.

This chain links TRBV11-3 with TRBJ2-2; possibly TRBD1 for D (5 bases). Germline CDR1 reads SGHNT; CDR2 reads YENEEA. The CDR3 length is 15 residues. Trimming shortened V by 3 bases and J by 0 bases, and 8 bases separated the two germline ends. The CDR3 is CASSFQGANTGELFF. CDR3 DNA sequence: TGTGCCAGCAGCTTTCAGGGTGCGAACACCGGGGAGCTGTTTTTT. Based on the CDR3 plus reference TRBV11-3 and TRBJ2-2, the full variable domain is EAGVVQSPRYKIIEKKQPVAFWCNPISGHNTLYWYLQNLGQGPELLIRYENEEAVDDSQLPKDRFSAERLKGVDSTLKIQPAELGDSAVYLCASSFQGANTGELFFGEGSRLTVL.

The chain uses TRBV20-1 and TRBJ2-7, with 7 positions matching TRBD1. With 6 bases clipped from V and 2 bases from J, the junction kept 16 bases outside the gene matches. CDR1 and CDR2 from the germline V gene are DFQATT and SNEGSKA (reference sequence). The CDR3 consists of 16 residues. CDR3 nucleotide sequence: TGCAGTGCAACGGCTGCCGACAGGGTTTGTGCCTACGAGCAGTACTTC. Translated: CSATAADRVCAYEQYF.

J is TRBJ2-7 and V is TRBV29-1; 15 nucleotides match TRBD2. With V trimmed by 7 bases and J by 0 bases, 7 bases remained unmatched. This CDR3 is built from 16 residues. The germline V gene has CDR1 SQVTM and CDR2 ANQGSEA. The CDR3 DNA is TGCAGCGCCACCGGGACTAGCGGGGGGATCTCCTACGAGCAGTACTTC. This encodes CSATGTSGGISYEQYF.

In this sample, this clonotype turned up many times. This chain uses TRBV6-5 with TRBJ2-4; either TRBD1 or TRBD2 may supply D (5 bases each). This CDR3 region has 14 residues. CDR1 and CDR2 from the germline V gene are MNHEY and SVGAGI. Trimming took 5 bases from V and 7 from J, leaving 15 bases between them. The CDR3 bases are TGTGCCAGCAGTCAAGGACCGGGACCGAACATTCAGTACTTC. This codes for CASSQGPGPNIQYF.

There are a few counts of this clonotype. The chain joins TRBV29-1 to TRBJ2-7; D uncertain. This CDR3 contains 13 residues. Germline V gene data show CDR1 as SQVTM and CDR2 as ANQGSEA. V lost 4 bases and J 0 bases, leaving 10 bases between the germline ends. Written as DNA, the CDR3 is TGCAGCGTTGGAAAGGATAGCTCCTACGAGCAGTACTTC. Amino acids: CSVGKDSSYEQYF.

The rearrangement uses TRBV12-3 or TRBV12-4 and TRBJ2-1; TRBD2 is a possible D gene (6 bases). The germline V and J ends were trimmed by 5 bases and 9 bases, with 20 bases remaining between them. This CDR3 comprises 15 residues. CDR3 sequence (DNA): TGTGCCAGCAGTGCCGGCGGGACCCGTTCGGGTGAGCAGTTCTTC. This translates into CASSAGGTRSGEQFF.

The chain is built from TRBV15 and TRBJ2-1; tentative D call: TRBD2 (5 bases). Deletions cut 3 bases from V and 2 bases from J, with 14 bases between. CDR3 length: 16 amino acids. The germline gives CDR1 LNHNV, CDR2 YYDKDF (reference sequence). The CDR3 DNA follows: TGTGCCACCAGCAGCATGACTACCACAACCTACAATGAGCAGTTCTTC. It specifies CATSSMTTTTYNEQFF.

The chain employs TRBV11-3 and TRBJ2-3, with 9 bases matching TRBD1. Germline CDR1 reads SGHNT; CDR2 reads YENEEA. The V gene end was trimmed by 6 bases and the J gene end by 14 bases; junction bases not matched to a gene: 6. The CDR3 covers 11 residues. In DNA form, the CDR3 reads TGTGCCAGCAGTCCGGGACAGGGACTGTATTTT. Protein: CASSPGQGLYF. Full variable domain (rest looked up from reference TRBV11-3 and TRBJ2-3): EAGVVQSPRYKIIEKKQPVAFWCNPISGHNTLYWYLQNLGQGPELLIRYENEEAVDDSQLPKDRFSAERLKGVDSTLKIQPAELGDSAVYLCASSPGQGLYFGPGTRLTVL.

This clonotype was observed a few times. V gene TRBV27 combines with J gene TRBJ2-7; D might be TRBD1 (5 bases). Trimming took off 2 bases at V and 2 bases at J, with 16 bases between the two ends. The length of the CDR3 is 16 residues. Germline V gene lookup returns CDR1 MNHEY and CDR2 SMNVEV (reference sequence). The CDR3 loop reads CASSLRPGQGPYEQYF. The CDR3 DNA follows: TGTGCCAGCAGTTTACGGCCCGGACAAGGCCCCTACGAGCAGTACTTC.

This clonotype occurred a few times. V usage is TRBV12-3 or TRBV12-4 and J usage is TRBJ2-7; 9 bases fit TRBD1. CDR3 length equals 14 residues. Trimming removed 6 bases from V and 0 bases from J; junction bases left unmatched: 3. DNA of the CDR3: TGTGCCAGCAGGGGACAGGGAATCTCCTACGAGCAGTACTTC. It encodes CASRGQGISYEQYF.

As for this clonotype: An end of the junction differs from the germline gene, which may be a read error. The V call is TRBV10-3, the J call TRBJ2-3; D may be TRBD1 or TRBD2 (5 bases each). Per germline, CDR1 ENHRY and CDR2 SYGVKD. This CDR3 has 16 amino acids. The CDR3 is CAVSAKGPGAADTQYF. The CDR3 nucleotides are TGTGCCGTCAGTGCGAAGGGCCCCGGGGCCGCAGATACGCAGTATTTT.

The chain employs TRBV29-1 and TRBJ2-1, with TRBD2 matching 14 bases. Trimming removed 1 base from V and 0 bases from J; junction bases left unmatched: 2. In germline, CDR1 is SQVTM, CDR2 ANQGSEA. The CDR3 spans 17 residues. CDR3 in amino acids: CSVEGLAGGSSYNEQFF. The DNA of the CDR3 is TGCAGCGTTGAAGGACTAGCGGGGGGGAGCTCCTACAATGAGCAGTTCTTC.

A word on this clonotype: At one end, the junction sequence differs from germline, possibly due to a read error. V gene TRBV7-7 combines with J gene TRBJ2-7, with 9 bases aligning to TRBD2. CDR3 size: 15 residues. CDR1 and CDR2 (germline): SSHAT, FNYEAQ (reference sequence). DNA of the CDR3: TGTGCTAGCAGCTTACAGCGGGGGGCATTCTACGAGCAGTACTTC. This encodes CASSLQRGAFYEQYF.

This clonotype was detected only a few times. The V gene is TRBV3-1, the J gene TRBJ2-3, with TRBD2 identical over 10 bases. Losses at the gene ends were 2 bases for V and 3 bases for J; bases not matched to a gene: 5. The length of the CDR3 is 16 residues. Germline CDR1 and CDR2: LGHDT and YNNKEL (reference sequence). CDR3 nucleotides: TGTGCCAGCAGCCAACAGCGGGGGGGCCTGACAGATACGCAGTATTTT. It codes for CASSQQRGGLTDTQYF.

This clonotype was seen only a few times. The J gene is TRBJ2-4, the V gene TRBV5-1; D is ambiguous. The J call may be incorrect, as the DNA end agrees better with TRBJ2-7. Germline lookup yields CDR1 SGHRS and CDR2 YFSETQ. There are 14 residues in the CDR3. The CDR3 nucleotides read TGCGCCAGCAGCTTGGGGGTCCTTGGGAACGAGCAGTACTTC. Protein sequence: CASSLGVLGNEQYF.